This T cell receptor beta chain comes out of a study of T cell responses to AZD1222 COVID-19 vaccine. General study points: Spike-wide coverage was observed for vaccine-associated CD4 TCRs, with dominant responses at 160-218 and 743-854.

Details on this clone: The antigen remains undetermined.

TCRdb's table, derived via immunoSEQ multiplex PCR, lists solely in-frame clones and lacks some. The sample records 130,000 or so clones, roughly nine tenths being singletons. Source: peripheral blood, taken on day 0 of AZD1222 vaccination. This clonotype was sampled from an adult in good health.

CDR3 nucleotide sequence: TGTGCCAGCAGCTTACCTCTGGCTCCCAATGAGCAGTTCTTC. Translated: CASSLPLAPNEQFF. The chain links TRBV5-8 to TRBJ2-1; D call uncertain. CDR3 length: 14 residues. Germline CDR1 is SGHTS and CDR2 is YDEGEE. The V and J ends lost 2 bases and 6 bases respectively, with 12 bases between them.